A selection of T cell receptor beta chains follows, all from one sample in a study of spatial heterogeneity in lung cancer. TCRdb reanalysed the 5' RACE reads using MiXCR and keeps one entry per CDR3 protein. The profile covers about 50,000 distinct CDR3 sequences, with about 7.6% appearing a single time and about 12% taken by the ten largest. The material sequenced was PBMCs, taken at surgery. These receptors all come from a female donor with early-stage non-small cell lung cancer. CDR3s include the opening cysteine and the closing phenylalanine or tryptophan. D genes are given only for firm matches. Clone size, where shown, is once, few, many, or a class for clones that have expanded.

d_call	clone_size	v_call	j_call	cdr3_nt	cdr3_aa
-	medium-sized	TRBV7-2	TRBJ2-2	TGTGCCAGCGAGCCCACCCCCGGGGAGCTGTTTTTT	CASEPTPGELFF
TRBD1	-	TRBV15	TRBJ2-7	TGTGCCACCAGCAGAGAGGCGACCCGGGACAGTATCTACGAGCAGTACTTC	CATSREATRDSIYEQYF
-	-	TRBV7-9	TRBJ2-5	TGTGCCAGCAGCTTAGGGGGCTGGGGGTACCAAGAGACCCAGTACTTC	CASSLGGWGYQETQYF
-	-	TRBV6-6	TRBJ2-7	TGTGCCAGCAGTTACTCCCTGTTAGAGGGGCGCTCCTACGAGCAGTACTTC	CASSYSLLEGRSYEQYF
-	many	TRBV10-3	TRBJ2-5	TGTGCCATCAGTCCGAGCGGGACACAAGAGACCCAGTACTTC	CAISPSGTQETQYF
TRBD1	many	TRBV20-1	TRBJ1-2	TGCAGTGCCCCCGGACAGGCGAACTATGGCTACACCTTC	CSAPGQANYGYTF
-	many	TRBV20-1	TRBJ2-3	TGCAGTGCTAGAGTGTCTAATCCCCCCCCTCGCGCCACAGATACGCAGTATTTT	CSARVSNPPPRATDTQYF
TRBD1	-	TRBV5-1	TRBJ2-2	TGCGCCAGCAGCTTCTCGCTGGCGGGACAGGGGAAATCCGGGGAGCTGTTTTTT	CASSFSLAGQGKSGELFF
TRBD2	few	TRBV4-1	TRBJ2-3	TGCGCCAGCAGCCAAGATCTAGGAGGCCTAGCGGGGGGAAAAGATACGCAGTATTTT	CASSQDLGGLAGGKDTQYF
TRBD1	many	TRBV6-1	TRBJ1-2	TGTGCCAGCAGACGACCCGGACAGGACACCTTC	CASRRPGQDTF
-	few	TRBV3-2	TRBJ2-7	TGTGCCAGCAGGCCCTCGGGCGGGGGGCCCCACGAGCAGTACTTC	CASRPSGGGPHEQYF
-	-	TRBV12-3/TRBV12-4	TRBJ1-5	TGTGCCAGCCGCGAAGGCTTTTCCCCCAATCAGCCCCAGCATTTT	CASREGFSPNQPQHF
-	-	TRBV6-2/TRBV6-3	TRBJ2-5	TGTGCCAGCGGCCGGGGCAGACTCCAAGAGACCCAGTACTTC	CASGRGRLQETQYF
-	few	TRBV6-2/TRBV6-3	TRBJ2-5	TGTGCCAGCAGAACGCAAGAGACCCAGTACTTC	CASRTQETQYF
TRBD2	-	TRBV7-2	TRBJ2-3	TGTGCCAGCAGCCGCGGGGGGGGACTAGCGGGGGGCCGAGCTAGCACAGATACGCAGTATTTT	CASSRGGGLAGGRASTDTQYF
-	many	TRBV20-1	TRBJ1-1	TGCAGTGCACCGAAAACAGGGTCTGAAGCTTTCTTT	CSAPKTGSEAFF
TRBD1	many	TRBV12-3/TRBV12-4	TRBJ1-2	TGTGCCAGCAGCCGTGGACAGGGGTACGGCTACACCTTC	CASSRGQGYGYTF
TRBD2	-	TRBV5-4	TRBJ2-4	TGTGCCAGCAGCGAACATTACCCTGGACTAGCTATAGCCAAAAACATTCAGTACTTC	CASSEHYPGLAIAKNIQYF
-	many	TRBV4-1	TRBJ2-5	TGCGCCAGCAGCCAAGTCCCTAGCTGGGAGACCCAGTACTTC	CASSQVPSWETQYF
TRBD2	few	TRBV7-2	TRBJ2-5	TGTGCCAGCAGCTTAGGGACTAGCGGGGGACCGAGAGAGACCCAGTACTTC	CASSLGTSGGPRETQYF
-	-	TRBV12-3/TRBV12-4	TRBJ1-6	TGTGCCAGCAACTTGAACAGGGAATCACCCCTCCACTTT	CASNLNRESPLHF
-	-	TRBV11-2	TRBJ1-2	TGTGCCAGCAGCTTAGGCCTCGGGAACTATGGCTACACCTTC	CASSLGLGNYGYTF
-	many	TRBV7-9	TRBJ1-1	TGTGCCAGTTCGGAGGGAATGAACACTGAAGCTTTCTTT	CASSEGMNTEAFF
-	-	TRBV3-1	TRBJ1-2	TGTGCCAGCAGCCAAGTACCTCTTAACTATGGCTACACCTTC	CASSQVPLNYGYTF
-	many	TRBV7-9	TRBJ1-1	TGTGCCAGCCTCCCCCCAGCGAACACTGAAGCTTTCTTT	CASLPPANTEAFF
TRBD1	-	TRBV7-9	TRBJ1-2	TGTGCCAGCAGTATAGGGGGCCAAGCATATGGCTACACCTTC	CASSIGGQAYGYTF
-	-	TRBV30	TRBJ1-1	TGTGCCTGGAGTGTAGGGAGGGGCCCGAACACTGAAGCTTTCTTT	CAWSVGRGPNTEAFF
TRBD1	few	TRBV19	TRBJ1-5	TGTGCCAGTAGTCCAGGGGGAAACAATCAGCCCCAGCATTTT	CASSPGGNNQPQHF
TRBD1	many	TRBV18	TRBJ2-1	TGTGCCAGCTCTCAAGACAGGGGGGGCTTCGATGAGCAGTTCTTC	CASSQDRGGFDEQFF
-	few	TRBV29-1	TRBJ2-3	TGCAGCGTTGACAAGGGCACAGATACGCAGTATTTT	CSVDKGTDTQYF
-	many	TRBV20-1	TRBJ1-1	TGCAGTGCTAGAGACACCGGACTGAACACTGAAGCTTTCTTT	CSARDTGLNTEAFF
TRBD1	many	TRBV12-3/TRBV12-4	TRBJ2-7	TGTGCCAGCAGTCCCTATCCGGGACAGGGGTACGAGCAGTACTTC	CASSPYPGQGYEQYF
-	once	TRBV18	TRBJ1-1	TGTGCCAGCTCACCAAAGCCGGGAGTTGAGACTGAAGCTTTCTTT	CASSPKPGVETEAFF
TRBD1	many	TRBV7-9	TRBJ2-3	TGTGCCAGCAGCCCGGGACAGGGAGGCACAGATACGCAGTATTTT	CASSPGQGGTDTQYF
-	many	TRBV6-1	TRBJ1-1	TGTGCCAGCACGAAGTTTCTGACAGGATCACCAACTGAAGCTTTCTTT	CASTKFLTGSPTEAFF
-	many	TRBV5-1	TRBJ2-3	TGCGCCAGCCGGGCTGGCTCTACAGATACGCAGTATTTT	CASRAGSTDTQYF
-	many	TRBV5-1	TRBJ2-7	TGCGCCAGCAGCCCCCTCCTAGCTGGCGAGCAGTACTTC	CASSPLLAGEQYF
-	-	TRBV19	TRBJ2-1	TGTGCCAGTAGTCTAGGGTACAATGAGCAGTTCTTC	CASSLGYNEQFF
-	-	TRBV7-8	TRBJ1-1	TGTGCCAGCAGCTTACGGGTCACTGAAGCTTTCTTT	CASSLRVTEAFF
-	few	TRBV29-1	TRBJ1-1	TGCAGCGTTCGGACAGATGGGGACACTGAAGCTTTCTTT	CSVRTDGDTEAFF
TRBD2	-	TRBV27	TRBJ2-5	TGTGCCAGCAGTCTTTCCGGGACTACGGAGACCCAGTACTTC	CASSLSGTTETQYF
TRBD2	-	TRBV12-3/TRBV12-4	TRBJ2-7	TGTGCCAGCAGTTTGGGACTAGCGGACTACGAGCAGTACTTC	CASSLGLADYEQYF
TRBD2	few	TRBV6-6	TRBJ2-7	TGTGCCAGCAGTTACTCAGGCGGGGGGGAGTACGAGCAGTACTTC	CASSYSGGGEYEQYF
TRBD1	many	TRBV7-6	TRBJ1-2	TGTGCCAGCAGCCCTCGGACAGGGGGCGATGGCTACACCTTC	CASSPRTGGDGYTF
TRBD2	many	TRBV4-3	TRBJ2-3	TGCGCCAGCAGCCAAGAAGGCCTAGCGGGGGGGTTTAGCACAGATACGCAGTATTTT	CASSQEGLAGGFSTDTQYF
TRBD1	-	TRBV12-5	TRBJ2-7	TGTGCTAGTAGCTGGGACAGGGGTTACGAGCGGTACTTC	CASSWDRGYERYF
TRBD1	many	TRBV15	TRBJ1-4	TGTGCCACCAGCGGGAGGGGGCTCACCTCTAATGAAAAACTGTTTTTT	CATSGRGLTSNEKLFF
-	many	TRBV12-3/TRBV12-4	TRBJ1-5	TGTGCCAGCAGCCCCTGGACATCGATCAATCAGCCCCAGCATTTT	CASSPWTSINQPQHF
-	many	TRBV7-6	TRBJ2-7	TGTGCCAGCAGCTTAGGGGCAGCTCCCTACGAGCAGTACTTC	CASSLGAAPYEQYF